The 4 T cell receptor beta chains in this list originate from one sample, sequenced in a study of technical replicates of blood from a few donors (dated by TCRdb to about 2017). The library relied on the immunoSEQ multiplex PCR assay. TCRdb carries this immuneACCESS record with in-frame sequences only. Its versions omit some clonotypes, under half of them owing to an unresolved V gene in the studies checked, with the rest unexplained. In this sample the table shows 65,000 to 90,000 clones, 90% to 95% of which occur a single time. The ten largest clonotypes hold 0.25% of the sample. Sequencing input: T cells isolated from PBMCs. The origin of the receptors is a human donor in good health.

The V call is TRBV7-9, the J call TRBJ1-1; 7 nucleotides align to TRBD1. The V segment lost 5 bases and the J segment 8 bases; nucleotides outside the gene matches: 8. The germline V gene has CDR1 SEHNR and CDR2 FQNEAQ (reference sequence). The CDR3 is 13 amino acids. CDR3 coding DNA: TGTGCCAGCAGCGCCAGAGGGACAGCCGAAGCTTTCTTT. Translating it yields CASSARGTAEAFF.

The V gene is TRBV6-5, the J gene TRBJ1-3; TRBD1 matches at 7 bases. CDR1 is MNHEY and CDR2 is SVGAGI in the germline V gene. This CDR3 contains 16 residues. V trimming: 4 bases; J trimming: 3 bases; junction bases outside the gene matches: 9. In DNA form, the CDR3 reads TGTGCCAGCAGTTGGGGCCATACAGGGGATGGAAACACCATATATTTT. Its protein product is CASSWGHTGDGNTIYF.

V gene TRBV7-9 combines with J gene TRBJ1-1, with D possibly TRBD1 on 5 matching bases. The CDR3 loop spans 13 amino acids. Trimming stripped 1 base from V and 3 bases from J, with 6 bases between. CDR1 and CDR2 from the germline V gene are SEHNR and FQNEAQ (reference sequence). The CDR3 protein is CASSLVRDTEAFF. The CDR3 nucleotides are TGTGCCAGCAGCTTAGTCAGGGACACTGAAGCTTTCTTT.

The CDR3 protein is CASDRKGYNTGELFF. DNA for the CDR3: TGTGCCAGCGACAGAAAGGGATATAACACCGGGGAGCTGTTTTTT. This sequence joins TRBV6-1 and TRBJ2-2; possible D gene TRBD1, 5 bases. CDR1 and CDR2 from the germline V gene are MNHNS and SASEGT. CDR3 length: 15 amino acids. The V end lost 8 bases, the J end lost 2 bases, and 15 bases lay between the germline ends.